What follows are 23 T cell receptor beta chains derived from one specimen sequenced in a study of T cell responses to AZD1222 COVID-19 vaccine. Generated by immunoSEQ multiplex PCR, the TCRdb table keeps only in-frame clones and is missing some. The sample lists 150,000 to 200,000 clones, approximately 90% occurring once. This sample comprised peripheral blood, obtained 28 days after the second dose of the MenACWY control vaccine. These receptors were taken from an adult who received the MenACWY meningococcal vaccine as a control.

J is TRBJ1-4 and V is TRBV5-8; D gene uncertain. The germline V and J ends were trimmed by 1 base and 8 bases, with 9 bases remaining between them. CDR3 length: 13 residues. Germline V gene sequence: CDR1 SGHTS, CDR2 YDEGEE. The CDR3 DNA reads TGTGCCAGCAGCTTGAGTTACGGGGAAAAACTGTTTTTT. Its protein product is CASSLSYGEKLFF.

The rearrangement joins TRBV18 to TRBJ2-7, with TRBD1 as a possible D gene (6 bases). Trimming left V 5 bases short and J 13 bases short, with 18 bases between. Germline V lookup: CDR1 KGHSH, CDR2 LQKENI. The CDR3 contains 12 residues. CDR3 nucleotides: TGTGCCAGCTCATCGTCGGACAGTGTATCATACTTC. Its translation: CASSSSDSVSYF.

This clone was picked up one time. V gene TRBV19 combines with J gene TRBJ1-1; D ambiguous. V was shortened by 5 bases and J by 5 bases, with 15 bases between the two germline ends. The CDR3 runs 14 residues. In germline, CDR1 is LNHDA, CDR2 SQIVND (reference sequence). DNA for the CDR3: TGTGCCAGTAGTGCCTCCGTGGGAGTGACTGAAGCTTTCTTT. Translating gives CASSASVGVTEAFF.

CDR3 nucleotide sequence: TGTGCCAGCGGTTCAGCATTGAACACTGAAGCTTTCTTT. Protein product: CASGSALNTEAFF. V gene TRBV6-2 or TRBV6-3 combines with J gene TRBJ1-1; the D is unclear. The CDR3 sequence is 13 residues long. Germline lookup yields CDR1 MNHEY and CDR2 SVGEGT. Trimming removed 8 bases from V and 0 bases from J, with 10 bases in between.

This rearrangement joins TRBV5-1 to TRBJ1-4; D unclear. Germline V gene data show CDR1 as SGHRS and CDR2 as YFSETQ. The length of the CDR3 is 13 residues. V was clipped by 0 bases and J by 11 bases, with 11 bases between them. The CDR3 sequence is CASSLGEGAKLFF. The CDR3 nucleotides read TGCGCCAGCAGCTTGGGGGAGGGAGCGAAACTGTTTTTT.

This CDR3 is CASSSQVAGLGYGYTF. CDR3 nucleotides: TGTGCCAGCAGCTCCCAAGTGGCGGGTCTCGGCTATGGCTACACCTTC. The rearrangement uses TRBV14 and TRBJ1-2; no reliable D call. Germline V gives CDR1 SGHDN, CDR2 FVKESK. V dropped 5 bases and J dropped 4 bases, with 20 bases sitting between them. The CDR3 spans 16 residues.

The rearrangement uses TRBV6-6 and TRBJ1-4; 7 positions match TRBD1. There are 13 residues in the CDR3. The germline V gene encodes CDR1 MNHNY and CDR2 SVGAGI (reference sequence). Unmatched junction bases numbered 4, after V lost 6 bases and J lost 6 bases. CDR3 in DNA: TGTGCCAGCAGCCGAGGACAGGATGAAAAACTGTTTTTT. This sequence encodes CASSRGQDEKLFF.

On this clone itself: Other nucleotide sequences from this sample produce the same CDR3. V is TRBV27 and J is TRBJ1-5; D not certain. With 3 bases removed from V and 0 bases from J, the gap between germline ends came to 3 bases. Germline V gene lookup returns CDR1 MNHEY and CDR2 SMNVEV (reference sequence). The CDR3 consists of 13 residues. DNA of the CDR3: TGTGCCAGCAGTTTGGTTAGCAATCAGCCCCAGCATTTT. Translation gives CASSLVSNQPQHF.

Note on this clone: Other DNA sequences within the sample encode an identical CDR3. This CDR3 is CSARVSGGYTF. The CDR3 nucleotides read TGCAGTGCTAGAGTTTCCGGCGGCTACACCTTC. The chain employs TRBV20-1 and TRBJ1-2; D ambiguous. V gave up 1 base and J gave up 8 bases, with 8 bases separating them. Germline values: CDR1 DFQATT, CDR2 SNEGSKA (reference sequence). The CDR3 length is 11 residues.

V and J are TRBV28 and TRBJ1-1, with a weak D call TRBD1 (5 bases). CDR1 is MDHEN, CDR2 SYDVKM, per germline. The CDR3 has 12 residues. V was clipped by 8 bases and J by 10 bases, with 17 bases between them. The CDR3 sequence: CASGYLGLAAFF. In nucleotides, the CDR3 is TGTGCCAGCGGATATTTGGGACTCGCAGCTTTCTTT.

This clone was recorded only once. This sequence joins TRBV24-1 and TRBJ2-4; D might be TRBD1 (5 bases). Germline assignment: CDR1 KGHDR and CDR2 SFDVKD. V was shortened by 4 bases and J by 4 bases, with 13 bases between the two germline ends. The CDR3 spans 15 residues. CDR3 residues: CATSEPGSGKNIQYF. The CDR3 nucleotides are TGTGCCACCAGTGAGCCCGGGTCAGGGAAAAACATTCAGTACTTC.

V and J are TRBV27 and TRBJ2-1, with D possibly being TRBD2 (5 bases). Per the germline V gene, CDR1 is MNHEY and CDR2 is SMNVEV (reference sequence). The CDR3 extends over 14 amino acids. V was trimmed by 5 bases and J by 8 bases, leaving 16 bases between them. The CDR3 DNA follows: TGTGCCAGCAGTGAGCGAACTAGTCCCGATGAGCAGTTCTTC. Translated: CASSERTSPDEQFF.

V is TRBV7-2 and J is TRBJ2-7, with 13 bases aligning to TRBD2. Germline V CDR1 and CDR2: SGHTA, FQGNSA. The CDR3 is 15 residues long. The V and J ends lost 6 bases and 5 bases, in that order; junction bases with no gene match: 7. The CDR3, as DNA: TGTGCCAGCAGACCCGGACTAGCGGGAGACCACGAGCAGTACTTC. It yields the protein CASRPGLAGDHEQYF.

This chain links TRBV4-3 with TRBJ1-6; 10 positions agree with TRBD1. Germline values: CDR1 LGHNA, CDR2 YSLEER. V was pared by 1 base and J by 7 bases, with 7 bases of the junction left unmatched. This CDR3 has 17 residues. CDR3 amino acids: CASSQVATGGSNSPLHF. Written as DNA, the CDR3 is TGCGCCAGCAGCCAAGTCGCGACAGGGGGCTCCAATTCACCCCTCCACTTT.

This sequence joins TRBV30 and TRBJ1-6, with 9 bases fitting TRBD1. This CDR3 is built from 14 residues. The germline gives CDR1 GTSNPN, CDR2 SVGIG (reference sequence). Trimming cost V 2 bases and J 9 bases; bases outside gene matches: 5. The CDR3 region is CAWSTTGGASPLHF. The CDR3 nucleotides read TGTGCCTGGAGTACGACAGGGGGGGCTTCACCCCTCCACTTT. The full variable domain, in which reference TRBV30 and TRBJ1-6 provide the parts outside the CDR3, is SQTIHQWPATLVQPVGSPLSLECTVEGTSNPNLYWYRQAAGRGLQLLFYSVGIGQISSEVPQNLSASRPQDRQFILSSKKLLLSDSGFYLCAWSTTGGASPLHFGNGTRLTVT.

About this clone: Other DNA sequences in this sample translate to the same CDR3. The chain uses TRBV29-1 and TRBJ1-1; 7 nucleotides align to TRBD1. Germline trimming cut 7 bases from V and 1 base from J; bases unmatched to any gene: 3. Germline assignment: CDR1 SQVTM and CDR2 ANQGSEA. This CDR3 has 12 residues. The CDR3, as DNA: TGCAGCGCGTACAGGGGGAACACTGAAGCTTTCTTT. Protein: CSAYRGNTEAFF.

The genes are TRBV30 and TRBJ1-2; D gene uncertain. The germline CDR1 and CDR2 sequences are GTSNPN and SVGIG (reference sequence). V lost 2 bases, J lost 2 bases, and 15 bases lay in between. The CDR3 sequence is 15 residues long. Here the CDR3 reads CAWSLGRHGNYGYTF. The CDR3 nucleotides read TGTGCCTGGAGTCTGGGCAGACACGGGAACTATGGCTACACCTTC.

The chain uses TRBV30 and TRBJ1-1, with TRBD1 as a possible D gene (6 bases). The length of the CDR3 is 13 residues. Germline assignment: CDR1 GTSNPN and CDR2 SVGIG (reference sequence). Trimming took 1 base from V and 6 from J, leaving 12 bases between them. DNA of the CDR3: TGTGCCTGGAGTGACAGGGTAGGGGCTGAAGCTTTCTTT. Translation gives CAWSDRVGAEAFF.

The chain links TRBV3-1 (or the pseudogene TRBV3-2) to TRBJ2-1; 11 nucleotides match TRBD2. This CDR3 contains 15 residues. J gave up 10 bases and V 0 bases, and 5 bases lay outside the gene matches. Germline CDR1 is LGHDT and CDR2 is YNNKEL (reference sequence). The CDR3 sequence: CASSQELAGEGEQFF. As DNA, the CDR3 is TGTGCCAGCAGCCAAGAACTAGCGGGAGAAGGGGAGCAGTTCTTC.

V gene TRBV6-1 combines with J gene TRBJ1-5; D ambiguous. Trimming shortened V by 2 bases and J by 4 bases, and 6 bases separated the two germline ends. The germline CDR1 and CDR2 sequences are MNHNS and SASEGT. The CDR3 has 13 residues. CDR3 in DNA: TGTGCCAGCAGTGAAAGAGGGAATCAGCCCCAGCATTTT. Its protein is CASSERGNQPQHF.

The chain is built from TRBV5-1 and TRBJ2-1; 10 nucleotides agree with TRBD2. Germline V gene data show CDR1 as SGHRS and CDR2 as YFSETQ. The junction had 10 bases not matched to a gene; V was cut back by 0 bases and J by 7 bases. CDR3 length equals 17 residues. CDR3 sequence: CASSLADGASGSNEQFF. The CDR3 DNA is TGCGCCAGCAGCTTGGCAGATGGGGCTAGCGGGAGTAATGAGCAGTTCTTC.

This chain uses TRBV9 with TRBJ1-5; D may be TRBD1 (5 bases). V was shortened by 3 bases and J by 9 bases, with 19 bases between the two germline ends. CDR3 length: 15 residues. The germline gives CDR1 SGDLS, CDR2 YYNGEE. DNA for the CDR3: TGTGCCAGCAGCGGCACCGGGGCCGACGAGGGGCCCCAGCATTTT. Translation gives CASSGTGADEGPQHF.

This chain connects TRBV28 to TRBJ2-1; 14 bases align to TRBD2. Unmatched junction bases numbered 7, after V lost 5 bases and J lost 10 bases. Germline assignment: CDR1 MDHEN and CDR2 SYDVKM. The CDR3 has 15 amino acids. CDR3 bases: TGTGCCAGCAGTCCCCCGGGACTAGCGGGAGTGGAGCAGTTCTTC. Protein product: CASSPPGLAGVEQFF.